The 4 T cell receptor beta chains below come from one sample, sequenced in a study of shared clonotypes between healthy human individuals (dated by TCRdb to the early 2020s). To prepare the library, the immunoSEQ multiplex PCR assay was applied. In its TCRdb copy, this immuneACCESS table keeps in-frame sequences only and misses some clones. Where compared with another copy, unresolved V genes explain less than half of these, and the others have no known cause. This sample is represented by about 510,000 clones; around 96% of them were singletons. The ten largest clones add up to under 0.06% of the sample. Sequencing was done on a sample of naive CD4+ T cells sorted from blood. The cell subset or site label on this specimen signifies: CD45RA+ positively selected. The receptors originated from a woman aged 25 to 39 in good health.

The chain combines TRBV2 with TRBJ1-5; no reliable D call. Per germline, CDR1 SNHLY and CDR2 FYNNEI. This CDR3 comprises 14 residues. The V end was cut by 3 bases, the J end by 3 bases, with 9 bases between. The DNA of the CDR3 is TGTGCCAGCAGTGAGCTGGGGAACAATCAGCCCCAGCATTTT. It encodes CASSELGNNQPQHF.

V gene TRBV7-6 combines with J gene TRBJ1-5, with no clear D. The ends were cut back, 5 bases at V and 0 bases at J, with 5 bases in the middle. CDR3 size: 13 residues. The germline V gene encodes CDR1 SGHVS and CDR2 FNYEAQ. CDR3 bases: TGTGCCAGCAGCCCCAATAGCAATCAGCCCCAGCATTTT. Residues: CASSPNSNQPQHF.

The rearrangement links TRBV14 to TRBJ2-7, with D tentatively TRBD1 or TRBD2 (5 bases each). This CDR3 has 19 amino acids. Trimming pared 1 base from V and 4 bases from J, leaving 26 bases between. The V gene's germline CDR1 is SGHDN and CDR2 FVKESK. The CDR3 bases are TGTGCCAGCAGCCAAGGCTTGGGGACCTTAAAGACAAACTTTTACGAGCAGTACTTC. Its translation is CASSQGLGTLKTNFYEQYF.

The CDR3 sequence is CASTSTDNTEAFF. DNA for the CDR3: TGTGCCAGCACGTCGACAGATAACACTGAAGCTTTCTTT. The chain employs TRBV18 and TRBJ1-1; a weak D match, TRBD1 (5 bases). The V gene lost 8 bases and the J gene lost 2 bases, with 12 bases spanning the gap. The length of the CDR3 is 13 residues. Germline values: CDR1 KGHSH, CDR2 LQKENI. Together with reference TRBV18 and TRBJ1-1, the CDR3 gives the full variable domain: NAGVMQNPRHLVRRRGQEARLRCSPMKGHSHVYWYRQLPEEGLKFMVYLQKENIIDESGMPKERFSAEFPKEGPSILRIQQVVRGDSAAYFCASTSTDNTEAFFGQGTRLTVV.